This T cell receptor beta chain is drawn from a study of OX40 agonist ivuxolimab in advanced cancers. About the investigation overall: The costimulatory receptor OX40 (CD134) was targeted by ivuxolimab, a fully human IgG2 agonistic monoclonal antibody. Partial responses were achieved by three dose-escalation patients, of whom one had hepatocellular carcinoma and two had cutaneous melanoma. Patients were allowed to have had prior anti-PD-1, anti-PD-L1 or anti-CTLA-4 therapy, and more than 30% of the dose-escalation patients had previously received checkpoint inhibitors. Peripheral TCRbeta sequencing was intended to test whether TCR sequence diversity was altered and clonal T-cell expansion was caused by ivuxolimab. Intravenous ivuxolimab was administered to patients every 2 weeks at six dose levels: 0.01, 0.1, 0.3, 1.5, 3 and 10 mg/kg. The dose-escalation cohort was around 84% male with a mean age of approximately 60 years, ranging from roughly 23 to 90. Among the 52 dose-escalation patients, around 20 had hepatocellular carcinoma, roughly 15 melanoma, 9 renal cell carcinoma and 9 head and neck cancer. The paper covers the monotherapy dose-escalation part of the phase I ivuxolimab trial, which included N = 52 patients.

Genomic DNA was isolated from the sorted cells so that the TCRbeta CDR3 region could be sequenced. TCRbeta CDR3 regions were sequenced using the immunoSEQ Assay. TCRdb provides this immuneACCESS table in a form limited to in-frame rearrangements. Some clones are lacking; in checked studies, under half of them reflect an unresolved V gene, and why the rest are absent is not known. The sample includes about 110,000 clones, with about 91% observed a single time. The top ten constitute 0.66% of the sample. At the junction V is shortened by 1 base and J by 4 bases, with 10 bases in between. CDR1 and CDR2 (SGHNT, YYREEE) derive from the germline V gene (reference sequence). The CDR3 sequence holds 14 residues, the cysteine and phenylalanine included. The CDR3 DNA has 42 bases and is translated from base 1. The trial excluded patients who had a history of autoimmune disease or who were on systemic immunosuppression. Peripheral blood for TCR sequencing was drawn from every dose cohort at baseline, at cycle 4 day 1 and at cycle 7 day 1. The samples were drawn from a first-in-human, open-label, multicenter phase I dose-escalation trial of ivuxolimab. Adults with locally advanced or metastatic melanoma, renal cell, hepatocellular, or head and neck squamous cell carcinoma were enrolled in the trial. CD4+ and CD8+ T cells were sorted separately from peripheral blood before TCR sequencing.

Here is what the overall study found, with its caveats: At doses from 0.1 to 3.0 mg/kg, clonal expansion was seen in both CD4+ and CD8+ blood T cells between baseline and week 6. In partial responders in the 0.1-3.0 mg/kg groups, normalized peripheral clonal expansion was found to be among the lowest, especially among CD8+ T cells. After ivuxolimab, more expanded clones were found on average in CD8+ T cells than in CD4+ T cells. Low levels of normalized T-cell clonal expansion were also seen in some patients who did not respond. Which antigens the clonally expanded peripheral T cells were specific for was not determined.

Note on this clone: Its recognized antigen is unknown. No qualities accompany the bases; no much larger clone lies one base away.

The rearranged segments are TRBV5-4 and TRBJ2-3, with the D gene not confidently named. The specimen was CD4+ or CD8+ T cells sorted from blood, collected in a trial of the OX40 agonist ivuxolimab. The receptor was isolated from an adult with an advanced solid tumor such as melanoma, head and neck, liver or kidney cancer. The CDR3 corresponds to CASSLRGAADTQYF. The DNA sequence reads TGTGCCAGCAGCTTGAGAGGTGCAGCAGATACGCAGTATTTT.